This T cell receptor beta chain was sequenced for a study of T cells in Graves' hyperthyroidism and ophthalmopathy. Study-wide background: Staff took peripheral blood when the initial diagnosis was made, before any treatment began.

Trimming cost V 9 bases and J 1 base, with 7 bases left between them. There are 12 residues in the CDR3. Germline V lookup: CDR1 MNHEY, CDR2 SMNVEV (reference sequence). This clonotype was recorded many times. RNA transcripts provided the source from which TCR beta CDR3 regions were amplified. HTBI primers were the set used in a first-round RT-PCR of the TCR CDR3. Using its own MiXCR run on the multiplex PCR reads, TCRdb lists one record per CDR3 protein. Among 300,000 to 450,000 distinct CDR3 sequences listed, more than 11% were seen once. The sequence was collected from a woman aged 55 to 70 with Graves' hyperthyroidism. Sequenced input: blood. The J gene is TRBJ1-5, the V gene TRBV27; the D is unclear. This chain's CDR3 is CASGWSNQPQHF. CDR3 nucleotide sequence: TGTGCCAGTGGATGGAGCAATCAGCCCCAGCATTTT.